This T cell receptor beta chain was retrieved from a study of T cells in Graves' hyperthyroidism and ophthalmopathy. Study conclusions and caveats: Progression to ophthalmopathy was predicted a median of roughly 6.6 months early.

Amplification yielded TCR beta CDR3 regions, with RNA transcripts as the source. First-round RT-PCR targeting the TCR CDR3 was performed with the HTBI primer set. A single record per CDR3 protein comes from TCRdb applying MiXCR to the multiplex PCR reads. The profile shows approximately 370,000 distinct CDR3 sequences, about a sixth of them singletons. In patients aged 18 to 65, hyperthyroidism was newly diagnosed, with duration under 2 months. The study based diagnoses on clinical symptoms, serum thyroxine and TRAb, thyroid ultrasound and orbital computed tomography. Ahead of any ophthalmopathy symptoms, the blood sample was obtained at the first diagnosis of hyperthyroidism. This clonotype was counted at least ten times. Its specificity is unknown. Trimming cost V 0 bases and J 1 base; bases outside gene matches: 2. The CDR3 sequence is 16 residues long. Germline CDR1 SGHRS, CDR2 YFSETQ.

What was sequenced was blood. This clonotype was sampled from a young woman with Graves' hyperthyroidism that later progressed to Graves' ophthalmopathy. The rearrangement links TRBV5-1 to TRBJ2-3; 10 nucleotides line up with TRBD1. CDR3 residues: CASSLEGTGGTDTQYF. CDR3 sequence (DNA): TGCGCCAGCAGCTTGGAGGGGACAGGGGGCACAGATACGCAGTATTTT.